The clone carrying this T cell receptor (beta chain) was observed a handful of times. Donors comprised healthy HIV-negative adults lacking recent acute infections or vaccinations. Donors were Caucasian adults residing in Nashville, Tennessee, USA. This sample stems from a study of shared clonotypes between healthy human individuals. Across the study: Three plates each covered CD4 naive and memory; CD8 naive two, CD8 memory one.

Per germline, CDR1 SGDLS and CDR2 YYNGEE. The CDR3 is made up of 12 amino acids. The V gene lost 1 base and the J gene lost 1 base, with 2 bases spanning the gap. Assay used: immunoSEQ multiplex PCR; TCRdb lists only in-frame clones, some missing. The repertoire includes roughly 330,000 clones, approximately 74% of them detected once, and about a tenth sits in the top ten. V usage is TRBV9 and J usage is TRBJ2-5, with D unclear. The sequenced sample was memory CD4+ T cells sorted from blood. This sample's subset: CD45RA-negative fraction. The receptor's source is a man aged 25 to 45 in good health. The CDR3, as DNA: TGTGCCAGCAGCGTAAGCCAAGAGACCCAGTACTTC. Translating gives CASSVSQETQYF.